The subject of this entry is one TCR beta chain. Its specific antigen is unknown. One base away there is no much larger clone; base qualities are not given. TCR CDR3 regions were amplified from genomic DNA by multiplex PCR using the deep immunoSEQ assay. Genomic DNA extracted from each cell subset was distributed evenly over all wells of several immunoSEQ 96-well plates, and each plate served as one replicate. For sorted subsets, each replicate PCR was loaded with roughly 200 ng genomic DNA, equivalent to about 30,000 T cell genomes. Purified libraries were quantified with a Qubit 3.0 fluorometer, sized on a Bioanalyzer 2100, and re-quantified with the KAPA Library Quantification kit. Every immunoSEQ 96-well plate was sequenced on a dedicated single-read 150-cycle Illumina NextSeq 550 flow cell. The authors' analysis ran thus. Because the immunoSEQ output held only junctional sequences and lacked quality scores, the filtering could not match the filtering applied to full-length reads. Sequences were annotated with PyIR, a Python wrapper for IgBLAST v1.9, and V/J genes and CDR3 were assigned using IMGT germline references. Reads with weak V/J assignments (E-value above 1e-6), missing CDR3, stop codons, out-of-frame junctions, or ambiguous translated residues were removed. V3J clonotypes were defined as sequences sharing the same inferred V gene, J gene, and CDR3 amino acid sequence. Percentage overlap between repertoires was calculated by dividing the number of shared unique clonotypes by the size of the smaller repertoire. Repertoire richness was assessed with RTK rarefaction, the Chao1 estimator, and Recon v2.1 estimates of unobserved clonotypes. For all TCRbeta clonotypes obtained by the gDNA method from a few donors, generation probabilities were computed with OLGA. TCRdb mirrors the immuneACCESS table, restricted to in-frame sequences. Some clones are absent from its copies; in checked studies, under half trace to an unresolved V gene, and the reason for the others is unknown. The V and J calls and clone size are taken from that table; D and trimming were inferred from the DNA. In all, the sample holds approximately 2,000,000 clones, and about 90% of those were seen once. Approximately 0.41% of the sample rests with the top ten.

The donors were healthy, HIV-negative adults who had no recently reported acute infections or vaccinations. Every donor was a Caucasian adult residing in Nashville, Tennessee, USA. CD4+ T cells were enriched through magnetic negative selection, after which naive cells were positively selected on CD45RA and the remaining negative fraction served as the memory subset. Blood was obtained by leukapheresis, after which PBMCs were separated by Ficoll-Histopaque density gradient centrifugation and cryopreserved in liquid nitrogen vapor phase. Analytical flow cytometry was used to check the purity and quantity of each magnetically sorted T cell population. Each sorted fraction had its genomic DNA isolated and then quantified by UV absorbance on a Nanodrop 2000c. The germline V gene specifies SGHTA as CDR1 and FQGNSA as CDR2. Trimming at the junction amounts to 5 bases on V and 7 bases on J, and the germline ends lie 15 bases apart. Including the terminal cysteine and phenylalanine, the CDR3 comprises 14 residues. Just CDR3 DNA is preserved here, 42 bases in frame from base 1.

The data are from a study of shared clonotypes between healthy human individuals (TCRdb year 2020). About the study as a whole: The cohort included a few men and two women between 18 and 49 years of age. Per donor, three plates each were used for CD4 naive and CD4 memory, two for CD8 naive, and one for CD8 memory. To estimate repertoire size and how much clonotype sharing occurs between individuals, the study deeply sequenced the blood TCR repertoires of roughly 5 healthy adults. To increase sequencing depth and limit assay-specific biases, TCR repertoire library preparation and sequencing were carried out by different laboratories using diverse techniques. Between about 0.94 and 8.9 billion PBMCs per donor were obtained by leukapheresis. Study-wide findings and limitations: Sampling was restricted to blood, and TCR repertoires in tissues likely differ from the TCR repertoires found in blood. Naive subsets generally had larger estimated clonotype richness than memory subsets did. Pairwise subsampling indicated that sequencing depth was expected to affect the degree of clonotype sharing among donors. Clonotypes shared by all four sorted-subset donors showed higher generation probabilities than non-shared clonotypes. Incomplete sequencing was indicated by rarefaction of sorted-subset datasets, despite the large sequencing depth. The small number of donors limited the genetic and exposure-history diversity represented. About 5% of naive CD4, 3.5% of naive CD8, around 2.3% of memory CD4, and less than 0.45% of memory CD8 clonotypes were shared across several donors.

This clonotype was obtained from a man aged 18 to 29 in good health. Some clones in this sample may be carry-over from other donors' samples. Sequencing was performed on naive CD4+ T cells from PBMCs. The cell subset or site label, as the study defines it: CD45RA+ positively selected. The chain couples TRBV7-2 to TRBJ1-5; no D gene is confidently identified. The CDR3 protein sequence reads: CASSPDRGRQPQHF. The bases read TGTGCCAGCAGCCCCGATCGGGGTAGGCAGCCCCAGCATTTT.